These 21 T cell receptor beta chains were sequenced from one sample in a study of tissue T cells after allogeneic stem cell transplantation. The protocol was immunoSEQ multiplex PCR, while the TCRdb copy is restricted to in-frame clones and leaves out a portion. The sample carries some 25,000 clones, around 79% recorded once. The source was tissue from the ileum, collected at autopsy. The receptors originated from a female donor older than 55 with lung cancer.

The CDR3 DNA reads TGTGCCAGTAGTATCCGCAGGGGCTGGGATAATTCACCCCTCCACTTT. It codes for CASSIRRGWDNSPLHF. The chain has TRBV19 and TRBJ1-6; tentative D call: TRBD1 (6 bases). The CDR3 covers 16 residues. V was pared by 3 bases and J by 5 bases, with 14 bases between. Germline CDR1 and CDR2: LNHDA and SQIVND (reference sequence).

The chain combines TRBV5-1 with TRBJ1-1, with 7 bases lining up with TRBD1. The J segment lost 1 base and the V segment lost 4 bases, leaving 4 bases of the junction unmatched. Germline V CDR1 and CDR2: SGHRS, YFSETQ. This CDR3 region has 14 residues. CDR3 sequence reads: CASSHHRGNTEAFF. The CDR3 DNA reads TGCGCCAGCAGCCATCACAGGGGGAACACTGAAGCTTTCTTT.

The chain uses TRBV5-1 and TRBJ2-2; D ambiguous. Germline CDR1 and CDR2: SGHRS and YFSETQ. Trimming took off 0 bases at V and 5 bases at J, with 8 bases between the two ends. This CDR3 contains 14 residues. The CDR3 sequence: CASSLGSFTGELFF. The CDR3 bases are TGCGCCAGCAGCTTGGGTAGTTTTACCGGGGAGCTGTTTTTT.

This clone was seen only once. The rearrangement links TRBV18 to TRBJ2-3; 12 nucleotides agree with TRBD1. Germline-derived CDR1 and CDR2 are KGHSH and LQKENI. CDR3 length equals 16 residues. V shed 5 bases, J shed 6 bases, and the junction held 9 bases outside the gene matches. In nucleotides, the CDR3 is TGTGCCAGCTCATCTCCTCGGGGACAGGGGGCGGATACGCAGTATTTT. This translates into CASSSPRGQGADTQYF.

This clone was observed a single time. The V and J genes are TRBV5-6 and TRBJ2-5; maybe TRBD2 (5 bases). Trimming pared 1 base from V and 1 base from J, leaving 5 bases between. From germline, CDR1 is SGHDT and CDR2 YYEEEE. The CDR3 length is 13 residues. The CDR3 spells CASSLRGQETQYF. As DNA, the CDR3 is TGTGCCAGCAGCTTGCGGGGCCAAGAGACCCAGTACTTC. Full variable domain (rest looked up from reference TRBV5-6 and TRBJ2-5): DAGVTQSPTHLIKTRGQQVTLRCSPKSGHDTVSWYQQALGQGPQFIFQYYEEEERQRGNFPDRFSGHQFPNYSSELNVNALLLGDSALYLCASSLRGQETQYFGPGTRLLVL.

This clone was seen just once. The chain has TRBV5-1 and TRBJ2-2; 11 nucleotides align to TRBD2. This CDR3 contains 17 residues. Losses at the gene ends were 4 bases for V and 5 bases for J; bases not matched to a gene: 10. The germline gives CDR1 SGHRS, CDR2 YFSETQ. Written as DNA, the CDR3 is TGCGCCAGCAGCCAGACTAGCGGGACGCTCGGAACCGGGGAGCTGTTTTTT. Encoded protein: CASSQTSGTLGTGELFF.

This chain links TRBV6-1 with TRBJ2-5, with 11 positions matching TRBD1. This CDR3 is 20 amino acids long. V trimming: 1 base; J trimming: 1 base; junction bases outside the gene matches: 14. Germline loops: CDR1 MNHNS, CDR2 SASEGT. CDR3 in DNA: TGTGCCAGCAGTGAAGGTCGGACAGGGGGCTTTAAAGTTGTCCAAGAGACCCAGTACTTC. It is translated as CASSEGRTGGFKVVQETQYF.

The V call is TRBV4-2, the J call TRBJ2-4; tentatively, D is TRBD1 or TRBD2 (5 bases each). CDR1 LGHNA and CDR2 YNFKEQ come from the germline V gene. The CDR3 is 18 amino acids. With 1 base removed from V and 0 bases from J, the gap between germline ends came to 16 bases. The CDR3 reads CASSQGGGTIIAKNIQYF. The DNA of the CDR3 is TGTGCCAGCAGCCAAGGTGGGGGAACCATTATAGCCAAAAACATTCAGTACTTC.

The chain recombines TRBV6-5 with TRBJ2-7, with 14 bases lining up with TRBD2. The germline gives CDR1 MNHEY, CDR2 SVGAGI. The CDR3 length is 15 residues. The V segment lost 5 bases and the J segment 3 bases; nucleotides outside the gene matches: 3. The CDR3 bases are TGTGCCAGCAGTCTCGGGACTAGCGGGAGCTACGAGCAGTACTTC. Translation: CASSLGTSGSYEQYF.

The chain is built from TRBV7-9 and TRBJ2-4; tentative D call: TRBD1 (6 bases). The CDR3 contains 13 residues. Germline V gives CDR1 SEHNR, CDR2 FQNEAQ (reference sequence). V lost 3 bases and J 15 bases, leaving 18 bases between the germline ends. CDR3 sequence (DNA): TGTGCCAGCAGCTTGATTAGTGGCCAGGGGCTGTACTTC. Residues: CASSLISGQGLYF.

This clone is large. V is TRBV11-3 and J is TRBJ1-4, with 7 bases fitting TRBD1. The CDR3 consists of 15 residues. Germline V gene data show CDR1 as SGHNT and CDR2 as YENEEA. Germline trimming cut 1 base from V and 7 bases from J; bases unmatched to any gene: 6. The CDR3 region has the DNA TGTGCCAGCAGCTTAGCAGGGGGAATGGGTGAAAAACTGTTTTTT. Its translation: CASSLAGGMGEKLFF.

This clone was detected a few times. The chain is built from TRBV27 and TRBJ1-2; D possibly corresponds to TRBD1 (5 bases). Per germline, CDR1 MNHEY and CDR2 SMNVEV (reference sequence). Trimming cost V 1 base and J 8 bases, with 11 bases left between them. The length of the CDR3 is 13 residues. The CDR3, as DNA: TGTGCCAGCAGTTTATTTTCAGGGAGCGGCTACACCTTC. As protein: CASSLFSGSGYTF.

This clone occurred a few times. This chain's CDR3 is CASSRDSPNQPQHF. CDR3 in DNA: TGTGCCAGCAGCCGAGACAGCCCCAATCAGCCCCAGCATTTT. The chain couples TRBV6-1 to TRBJ1-5, with D possibly matching TRBD1 (5 bases). This CDR3 has 14 residues. V was clipped by 6 bases and J by 3 bases, with 12 bases between them. Looked up from germline, CDR1 is MNHNS and CDR2 is SASEGT.

The chain employs TRBV18 and TRBJ2-3; no definite D call. The CDR3 consists of 14 residues. Germline V gives CDR1 KGHSH, CDR2 LQKENI. V lost 3 bases, J lost 4 bases, and 11 bases lay in between. The DNA of the CDR3 is TGTGCCAGCTCACCGGTTGACGTGGCAGATACGCAGTATTTT. It codes for CASSPVDVADTQYF.

This chain links TRBV4-1 with TRBJ2-7; possible D gene TRBD1, 6 bases. Trimming cost V 2 bases and J 3 bases, with 26 bases left between them. Germline CDR1 and CDR2: MGHRA and YSYEKL. The CDR3 is made up of 19 amino acids. CDR3 sequence reads: CASSQRLTGISGSHYEQYF. The CDR3 DNA follows: TGCGCCAGCAGCCAAAGACTAACAGGGATATCGGGGTCCCACTACGAGCAGTACTTC.

The chain combines TRBV27 with TRBJ2-1, with 13 bases lining up with TRBD2. The V segment lost 6 bases and the J segment 9 bases; nucleotides outside the gene matches: 8. This CDR3 is 15 amino acids long. The germline gives CDR1 MNHEY, CDR2 SMNVEV (reference sequence). The CDR3 nucleotides read TGTGCCAGCAGGTCACTAGCGGGAGGGCCGGGTGAGCAGTTCTTC. Protein product: CASRSLAGGPGEQFF.

The rearrangement uses TRBV9 and TRBJ2-3; 11 nucleotides line up with TRBD2. The V segment lost 1 base and the J segment 11 bases; nucleotides outside the gene matches: 12. The CDR3 consists of 16 residues. The germline V gene encodes CDR1 SGDLS and CDR2 YYNGEE. The CDR3 protein is CASSVNPGLAVRVQYF. CDR3 nucleotide sequence: TGTGCCAGCAGCGTAAACCCGGGACTAGCGGTAAGGGTGCAGTATTTT.

J is TRBJ1-6 and V is TRBV6-5; D not certain. This CDR3 contains 15 residues. V was shortened by 4 bases and J by 6 bases, with 13 bases between the two germline ends. CDR1 is MNHEY, CDR2 SVGAGI, per germline. The CDR3 DNA reads TGTGCCAGCAGTTCCCTTGGGTTTCCTAATTCACCCCTCCACTTT. Protein product: CASSSLGFPNSPLHF.

The chain recombines TRBV2 with TRBJ1-1; 8 nucleotides align to TRBD1. Germline values: CDR1 SNHLY, CDR2 FYNNEI. J gave up 8 bases and V 5 bases, and 4 bases lay outside the gene matches. The CDR3 contains 12 residues. This chain's CDR3 is CASSLQGAEAFF. CDR3 in DNA: TGTGCCAGCAGTCTCCAGGGGGCGGAAGCTTTCTTT.

The gene calls are TRBV18 and TRBJ2-7, with D possibly being TRBD1 (5 bases). The germline V gene encodes CDR1 KGHSH and CDR2 LQKENI. Trimming removed 3 bases at V and 4 bases at J, with 16 bases between. This CDR3 has 15 amino acids. The CDR3 DNA is TGTGCCAGCTCACCTAGACAGAAAAGAAATTACGAGCAGTACTTC. Residues: CASSPRQKRNYEQYF.

This clone was picked up one time. The V gene is TRBV11-3, the J gene TRBJ2-3; TRBD2 is a possible D gene (5 bases). V lost 4 bases and J 3 bases, leaving 11 bases between the germline ends. CDR3 length equals 14 residues. CDR1 and CDR2 (germline): SGHNT, YENEEA. The DNA for the CDR3 is TGTGCCAGCAGCTCCCGGGGTGGAACAGATACGCAGTATTTT. Protein sequence: CASSSRGGTDTQYF.